This entry features one TCR beta chain sequence. No antigen is known for it. No much larger clonotype is one base removed from it; base qualities were not supplied. The CDR3 regions of human TCRbeta chains were analyzed by immunosequencing. The paper's processing steps were these. TCRs in the repertoires were compared against a reference library of SARS-CoV-2-specific TCRs that had been generated with the MIRA antigen-specificity platform. Breadth was defined as the fraction of unique TCRs that were SARS-CoV-2-associated, and depth was defined as the fraction of total T cells that were SARS-CoV-2-associated. Using the MIRA data, every spike-specific TCR was mapped to the spike region that the TCR reacted to and assigned to either a CD4 or a CD8 class. Log10-transformed breadth and depth values were compared by one-way ANOVA with Sidak's multiple comparisons tests. TCRdb re-hosts the immuneACCESS table, in-frame sequences only. Its copies lack some clones; in the studies checked, an unresolved V gene accounts for under half of them, and the cause for the rest is not known. V, J and clone size derive from that table, while D and trimming were established from the DNA sequence. The sample contains 86,000 or so clones, 85% to 90% of them found a single time. The ten most abundant clones make up approximately 5.6% of the sample.

The sample is drawn from a study of T cell responses to AZD1222 COVID-19 vaccine (dated by TCRdb to the early 2020s). Describing the broader study: TCR sequencing covered 233 trial participants: 207 given two doses of AZD1222 and around 25 given two doses of MenACWY control vaccine. Enrollment into the trials was organized by age into subgroups of 18-55, 56-69 and 70-plus years, and those subgroups contained roughly 150, 30 and 60 TCR-sequenced participants, respectively.

What the study reported, not specific to this receptor: In the small 56-69-year group, the increase in depth fell short of significance, most likely because of low power. Reportedly, close to half of the unique spike-specific TCRs recognized epitopes lying outside the regions that are mutated in the B.1.351 and B.1.1.7 variants. CD4 TCRs associated with the vaccine covered the entire spike protein, and the dominant responses were in regions 160-218 and 743-854. Participants were mostly white British and included more females than males, and it was suggested by the authors that clonal diversity may have been underestimated. Spike-specific TCR breadth and depth rose significantly after two AZD1222 doses compared with day 0 and with MenACWY recipients. Because no samples from the day 14 peak response were available, repertoires could be characterized only after the peak T cell response. Conclusions about previously exposed vaccinees were limited because only a handful of AZD1222 recipients were SARS-CoV-2 seropositive at baseline.

In the germline V gene, CDR1 corresponds to SGDLS and CDR2 to YYNGEE. V is cut by 0 bases and J by 7 bases, and the space between the germline ends is 13 bases. The CDR3 runs 14 residues from the cysteine to the phenylalanine. Of the read, only the CDR3 DNA is kept; its 42 bases are in frame from base 1. The time point label, as the study defines it: about 28 days (+/-7) after the second vaccine dose. AZD1222 recipients given second doses at about 4 weeks or at about 12 weeks were pooled, since spike-specific TCR depth and breadth were not found to differ between the two schedules. The vaccinee samples were drawn from two UK trials, COV001 and COV002, one of which was a single-blind randomized controlled phase 2/3 trial testing AZD1222 (ChAdOx1 nCoV-19) in healthy adults. Trial participant PBMC samples were collected at day 0 and day 28 after the second dose for TCRbeta chain sequencing.

The clonotype originates from an adult who received the AZD1222 COVID-19 vaccine. Sequencing used peripheral blood, obtained 28 days after the second AZD1222 dose. This chain joins TRBV9 to TRBJ1-2; no confident D gene assignment can be made. Here the CDR3 is given as CASSVVDSPSGYTF. In nucleotide form, the sequence is TGTGCCAGCAGCGTAGTTGACTCCCCCTCTGGCTACACCTTC.